What follows are 8 T cell receptor beta chains derived from one specimen sequenced in a study of Ad26.COV2.S vaccination and SARS-CoV-2 variants. Profiled with immunoSEQ multiplex PCR; TCRdb holds only in-frame clones, not every one. The sample contains about 350,000 clones, roughly nine tenths of which appear only once. Sequenced here: peripheral blood, sampled after recovery from COVID-19. The receptors originated from a human donor who had recovered from COVID-19.

The gene calls are TRBV6-5 and TRBJ1-5; D is undetermined. The CDR3 covers 12 residues. Trimming took 6 bases from V and 5 from J, leaving 8 bases between them. The germline V gene has CDR1 MNHEY and CDR2 SVGAGI. As DNA, the CDR3 is TGTGCCAGCAGCCAGCTACATCAGCCCCAGCATTTT. Translating gives CASSQLHQPQHF.

This clone was seen a few times. The chain combines TRBV6-5 with TRBJ1-2; D might be TRBD1 (5 bases). CDR3 size: 12 residues. CDR1 is MNHEY, CDR2 SVGAGI, per germline. The V end lost 8 bases, the J end lost 8 bases, and 15 bases lay between the germline ends. Written as DNA, the CDR3 is TGTGCCAGCCACCGGACGGGGGAGGGCTACACCTTC. Translated, it gives CASHRTGEGYTF.

In regard to this clone: The same CDR3 arises from other DNA sequences in this sample as well. V gene TRBV6-2 or TRBV6-3 combines with J gene TRBJ2-1, with a weak D call TRBD1 (5 bases). The CDR3 has 11 amino acids. Trimming took off 6 bases at V and 9 bases at J, with 9 bases between the two ends. CDR1 MNHEY and CDR2 SVGEGT come from the germline V gene. CDR3 loop: CASSQGAEQFF. The CDR3 bases are TGTGCCAGCAGCCAGGGCGCTGAGCAGTTCTTC.

The rearrangement joins TRBV7-2 to TRBJ1-5; 8 bases match TRBD1. With 3 bases clipped from V and 3 bases from J, the junction kept 13 bases outside the gene matches. This CDR3 is 18 amino acids long. Germline CDR1 reads SGHTA; CDR2 reads FQGNSA. The CDR3 loop reads CASSLGGWGQAFNQPQHF. CDR3 coding DNA: TGTGCCAGCAGCTTGGGAGGTTGGGGACAGGCTTTCAATCAGCCCCAGCATTTT.

This clone was seen once. This chain joins TRBV11-2 and TRBJ1-2, with D tentatively TRBD1 (6 bases). Trimming cost V 4 bases and J 4 bases, with 13 bases left between them. Germline-derived CDR1 and CDR2 are SGHAT and FQNNGV. The CDR3 sequence is 14 residues long. The CDR3 reads CASSSQQGAYGYTF. The DNA of the CDR3 is TGTGCCAGCAGCTCACAACAGGGCGCCTATGGCTACACCTTC.

The V and J genes are TRBV13 and TRBJ1-1; D is ambiguous. The CDR3 sequence is 12 residues long. In germline, CDR1 is PRHDT, CDR2 FYEKMQ (reference sequence). Deletions cut 3 bases from V and 4 bases from J, with 6 bases between. CDR3 in amino acids: CASSFVGTEAFF. The CDR3 DNA is TGTGCCAGCAGCTTTGTAGGCACTGAAGCTTTCTTT. The entire variable domain, with the rest obtained from reference TRBV13 and TRBJ1-1, is as follows: AAGVIQSPRHLIKEKRETATLKCYPIPRHDTVYWYQQGPGQDPQFLISFYEKMQSDKGSIPDRFSAQQFSDYHSELNMSSLELGDSALYFCASSFVGTEAFFGQGTRLTVV.

This clone has just one count. V usage is TRBV2 and J usage is TRBJ1-2; D gene ambiguous. In germline, CDR1 is SNHLY, CDR2 FYNNEI. The CDR3 loop spans 15 amino acids. V shed 1 base and J shed 5 bases, with 14 bases lying between them. The chain's CDR3 is CASSEVVGVGYGYTF. The DNA for the CDR3 is TGTGCCAGCAGTGAAGTTGTCGGGGTGGGGTATGGCTACACCTTC.

The chain combines TRBV5-6 with TRBJ1-6; 7 bases are shared with TRBD1. V lost 0 bases and J lost 9; bases outside the gene matches: 6. CDR3 length equals 15 residues. Germline CDR1 SGHDT, CDR2 YYEEEE. The CDR3: CASSLDRGHGSPLHF. Here the CDR3 DNA reads TGTGCCAGCAGCTTGGACAGGGGTCACGGTTCACCCCTCCACTTT.